These T cell receptor beta chains were read from a single sample in a study of cytomegalovirus exposure and HLA in healthy donors. The table came from immunoSEQ multiplex PCR; TCRdb's copy has only in-frame clones and leaves some out. This table has about 160,000 clones, approximately 96% appearing once. Sequencing input: PBMCs. These receptors originate from a woman in her late teens or twenties in good health and CMV-seronegative. Both conserved end residues are part of each CDR3. Fields, in order: D gene, clone size, V gene, J gene, CDR3 DNA, CDR3 protein. D genes are given only for firm matches. The size field is filled for only some rows; it gives once, few, many or a size class.

d_call: TRBD2
clone_size: -
v_call: TRBV4-2
j_call: TRBJ2-5
cdr3_nt: TGTGCCAGCAGCCCACTTAGCGGGGGTTACCAAGAGACCCAGTACTTC
cdr3_aa: CASSPLSGGYQETQYF

d_call: TRBD2
clone_size: -
v_call: TRBV5-1
j_call: TRBJ2-2
cdr3_nt: TGCGCCAGCAGCTTGGGTAGCGGGGGGAACACGAACACCGGGGAGCTGTTTTTT
cdr3_aa: CASSLGSGGNTNTGELFF

d_call: -
clone_size: -
v_call: TRBV20-1
j_call: TRBJ1-2
cdr3_nt: TGCAGTGCTATCCAGGGTTATGGCTACACCTTC
cdr3_aa: CSAIQGYGYTF

d_call: TRBD1
clone_size: -
v_call: TRBV18
j_call: TRBJ1-1
cdr3_nt: TGTGCCAGCTCACGGACAGGGGGCGTCGCTGAAGCTTTCTTT
cdr3_aa: CASSRTGGVAEAFF

d_call: -
clone_size: -
v_call: TRBV30
j_call: TRBJ1-1
cdr3_nt: TGTGCCTGGTTGGCTAGCACTGAAGCTTTCTTT
cdr3_aa: CAWLASTEAFF

d_call: -
clone_size: -
v_call: TRBV5-1
j_call: TRBJ2-1
cdr3_nt: TGCGCCAGCAGCTTGGATCGGGTTAGCTCCTACAATGAGCAGTTCTTC
cdr3_aa: CASSLDRVSSYNEQFF

d_call: -
clone_size: -
v_call: TRBV27
j_call: TRBJ2-3
cdr3_nt: TGTGCCAGCAGTTTATCAACTCTGGTGGCGGGGTCCACAGATACGCAGTATTTT
cdr3_aa: CASSLSTLVAGSTDTQYF

d_call: -
clone_size: -
v_call: TRBV20-1
j_call: TRBJ2-2
cdr3_nt: TGCAGTGCCTCCACCGGGGAGCTGTTTTTT
cdr3_aa: CSASTGELFF

d_call: -
clone_size: once
v_call: TRBV4-2
j_call: TRBJ2-7
cdr3_nt: TGTGCCAGCAGCCAGGATAGGACAGCCACTAGCTACGAGCAGTACTTC
cdr3_aa: CASSQDRTATSYEQYF

d_call: TRBD2
clone_size: -
v_call: TRBV4-2
j_call: TRBJ2-1
cdr3_nt: TGTGCCGTCCTTCAGATAGCGGGGAGCTCCTACAATGAGCAGTTCTTC
cdr3_aa: CAVLQIAGSSYNEQFF

d_call: -
clone_size: -
v_call: TRBV7-2
j_call: TRBJ2-7
cdr3_nt: TGTGCCAGCAGCTTAGGATCAGGTTCGAGCTCCTACGAGCAGTACTTC
cdr3_aa: CASSLGSGSSSYEQYF

d_call: TRBD2
clone_size: -
v_call: TRBV5-1
j_call: TRBJ2-1
cdr3_nt: TGCGCCAGCAGCATCGGACTAGCGGGGGGGCAGTTCTTC
cdr3_aa: CASSIGLAGGQFF

d_call: -
clone_size: -
v_call: TRBV5-1
j_call: TRBJ2-1
cdr3_nt: TGCGCCAGCAGCCGTATTGCAGGGGCGTACAATGAGCAGTTCTTC
cdr3_aa: CASSRIAGAYNEQFF

d_call: -
clone_size: -
v_call: TRBV4-3
j_call: TRBJ1-3
cdr3_nt: TGCGCCAGCAGCCAGAACCTACAGGGACCTGGAAACACCATATATTTT
cdr3_aa: CASSQNLQGPGNTIYF